The 19 T cell receptor beta chains in this list originate from one sample, sequenced in a study of blood T cell repertoires in COVID-19. Repertoires were generated with immunoSEQ multiplex PCR, while TCRdb's copy carries only in-frame clones and drops some. The sample includes 60,000 to 75,000 clones, 85% of them seen just once. Sequenced sample: peripheral blood. The receptor set was obtained from a human donor in a cohort sampled during active COVID-19.

There are a few counts of this clone. The rearrangement joins TRBV5-1 to TRBJ1-2; D uncertain. Germline loops: CDR1 SGHRS, CDR2 YFSETQ. This CDR3 contains 13 residues. Trimming cost V 4 bases and J 5 bases, with 12 bases left between them. CDR3 region: CASSLQSHYGYTF. CDR3 bases: TGCGCCAGCAGCCTTCAGTCTCATTATGGCTACACCTTC.

V gene TRBV10-3 combines with J gene TRBJ1-1, with D possibly being TRBD1 (5 bases). The CDR3 extends over 12 amino acids. CDR1 and CDR2 (germline): ENHRY, SYGVKD. V dropped 6 bases and J dropped 12 bases, with 17 bases sitting between them. CDR3 coding DNA: TGTGCCATCAGCGATGGGGCGCTGGGGACTTTCTTT. This encodes CAISDGALGTFF.

The rearrangement joins TRBV21-1 to TRBJ2-7; the table's D gene call, TRBD1, was not cross checked with the DNA. TRBV21-1 is assigned pseudogene status. This CDR3 has 16 residues. The CDR3 protein is CASSIYRDRDRYEQYF. The DNA for the CDR3 is TGTGCCAGCAGCATATACCGGGACAGGGATAGATACGAGCAGTACTTC.

This chain connects TRBV18 to TRBJ2-1; 9 bases match TRBD2. In germline, CDR1 is KGHSH, CDR2 LQKENI. This CDR3 spans 14 amino acids. With V trimmed by 3 bases and J by 7 bases, 4 bases remained unmatched. The CDR3: CASSPGTSRNEQFF. For the CDR3, the DNA is TGTGCCAGCTCACCTGGGACTAGCAGGAATGAGCAGTTCTTC.

The rearrangement joins TRBV18 to TRBJ2-1; 7 positions match TRBD1. CDR1 KGHSH and CDR2 LQKENI come from the germline V gene. This CDR3 has 15 amino acids. The J segment lost 8 bases and the V segment lost 3 bases, leaving 10 bases of the junction unmatched. As DNA, the CDR3 is TGTGCCAGCTCACCGGCCGCAGGGGGATGGTATGAGCAGTTCTTC. This codes for CASSPAAGGWYEQFF.

The genes are TRBV19 and TRBJ2-6; D is perhaps TRBD1 (6 bases). V was clipped by 1 base and J by 5 bases, with 12 bases between them. Germline V gene lookup returns CDR1 LNHDA and CDR2 SQIVND (reference sequence). This CDR3 is built from 16 residues. CDR3 bases: TGTGCCAGTAGTATAGCAAGGCAGGGGTGGGCCAACGTCCTGACTTTC. Residues: CASSIARQGWANVLTF.

CDR3 DNA: TGCGCCAGCAGCCAGGTCGACGGGGGGGGAGGATATGGCTACACCTTC. It specifies CASSQVDGGGGYGYTF. The chain combines TRBV4-1 with TRBJ1-2, with a weak D call TRBD1 (5 bases). This CDR3 comprises 16 residues. Germline CDR1 reads MGHRA; CDR2 reads YSYEKL. The ends were cut back, 3 bases at V and 5 bases at J, with 19 bases in the middle.

This chain links TRBV7-9 with TRBJ2-3; 13 bases are a match to TRBD2. The CDR3 runs to 14 residues. The V segment lost 8 bases and the J segment 6 bases; nucleotides outside the gene matches: 5. Per the germline V gene, CDR1 is SEHNR and CDR2 is FQNEAQ (reference sequence). As DNA, the CDR3 is TGTGCCAGCGGGACTAGCGGGGCCATGGATACGCAGTATTTT. Its protein is CASGTSGAMDTQYF.

The genes are TRBV7-9 and TRBJ2-7, with no clear D. With 4 bases removed from V and 4 bases from J, the gap between germline ends came to 5 bases. CDR3 length equals 11 residues. Germline-derived CDR1 and CDR2 are SEHNR and FQNEAQ (reference sequence). This CDR3 is CASSSRYEQYF. The DNA for the CDR3 is TGTGCCAGCAGCTCCAGATACGAGCAGTACTTC.

The V call is TRBV4-1, the J call TRBJ1-3; 7 bases match TRBD1. The CDR3 is 14 amino acids. After removal of 4 bases from V and 10 bases from J, the junction contained 10 bases not matched to a gene. Germline CDR1 MGHRA, CDR2 YSYEKL. CDR3 sequence: CASSPGQPGGTIYF. CDR3 sequence (DNA): TGCGCCAGCAGCCCGGGACAGCCTGGAGGAACCATATATTTT.

This chain connects TRBV10-2 to TRBJ2-1, with D perhaps TRBD2 (7 bases). Germline V gene data show CDR1 as WSHSY and CDR2 as SAAADI. The CDR3 has 16 residues. Between the trimmed V and J ends, which lost 1 base and 6 bases, there was a span of 16 bases. In DNA form, the CDR3 reads TGCGCCAGCAGTGAGTTAGGGGGGGGCCCATCCAATGAGCAGTTCTTC. Translating it yields CASSELGGGPSNEQFF.

The V call is TRBV2, the J call TRBJ2-2, with TRBD2 identical over 9 bases. In germline, CDR1 is SNHLY, CDR2 FYNNEI. J lost 6 bases, V lost 7 bases, and 6 bases had no gene match. This CDR3 has 14 residues. CDR3 DNA sequence: TGTGCCAGCACCCAGCGGGGGGATGCCGGGGAGCTGTTTTTT. This gives the protein CASTQRGDAGELFF. The full variable domain, its missing parts supplied by reference TRBV2 and TRBJ2-2, is EPEVTQTPSHQVTQMGQEVILRCVPISNHLYFYWYRQILGQKVEFLVSFYNNEISEKSEIFDDQFSVERPDGSNFTLKIRSTKLEDSAMYFCASTQRGDAGELFFGEGSRLTVL.

This chain joins TRBV5-4 and TRBJ2-7, with a tentative D call TRBD2 (5 bases). The CDR3 covers 14 residues. Germline-derived CDR1 and CDR2 are SGHNT and YYREEE (reference sequence). V was trimmed by 4 bases and J by 1 base, leaving 12 bases between them. CDR3 region: CASSAGRDSYEQYF. Written as DNA, the CDR3 is TGTGCCAGCAGCGCTGGACGGGATTCCTACGAGCAGTACTTC.

This clone was found once. The chain has TRBV19 and TRBJ2-2; D is possibly TRBD1 (7 bases). The CDR3 runs 17 residues. V lost 0 bases, J lost 4 bases, and 15 bases lay in between. Germline lookup yields CDR1 LNHDA and CDR2 SQIVND (reference sequence). The CDR3, as DNA: TGTGCCAGTAGTATAGATCAGGGGGGTTTGAGCACCGGGGAGCTGTTTTTT. It yields the protein CASSIDQGGLSTGELFF. The full variable domain, in which reference TRBV19 and TRBJ2-2 provide the parts outside the CDR3, is DGGITQSPKYLFRKEGQNVTLSCEQNLNHDAMYWYRQDPGQGLRLIYYSQIVNDFQKGDIAEGYSVSREKKESFPLTVTSAQKNPTAFYLCASSIDQGGLSTGELFFGEGSRLTVL.

The CDR3 coding sequence is TGTGCCAGCAGCCAAGATATTCGACGCGGGAGCTACACCTTC. Amino acid sequence: CASSQDIRRGSYTF. This chain uses TRBV4-2 with TRBJ1-2; D ambiguous. The CDR3 extends over 14 amino acids. Trimming stripped 0 bases from V and 9 bases from J, with 14 bases between. The germline V gene encodes CDR1 LGHNA and CDR2 YNFKEQ.

The chain has TRBV11-2 and TRBJ1-6; D is perhaps TRBD1 (6 bases). The V gene's germline CDR1 is SGHAT and CDR2 FQNNGV. The V gene lost 2 bases and the J gene lost 8 bases, with 10 bases spanning the gap. The CDR3 loop spans 14 amino acids. CDR3 loop: CASSLRAGDSPLHF. DNA for the CDR3: TGTGCCAGCAGCTTAAGGGCAGGGGATTCACCCCTCCACTTT.

In this sample, this clone turned up once. The chain recombines TRBV3-1 (or the pseudogene TRBV3-2) with TRBJ1-5; 9 positions agree with TRBD1. Germline V gives CDR1 LGHDT, CDR2 YNNKEL (reference sequence). The junction had 2 bases not matched to a gene; V was cut back by 4 bases and J by 7 bases. This CDR3 has 13 residues. Here the CDR3 reads CASSRTGEQPQHF. The CDR3 nucleotides read TGTGCCAGCAGCCGGACAGGGGAACAGCCCCAGCATTTT.

This clone was observed a single time. The rearrangement uses TRBV7-2 and TRBJ2-2; no definite D call. Germline CDR1 SGHTA, CDR2 FQGNSA. The CDR3 consists of 15 residues. V was trimmed by 5 bases and J by 4 bases, leaving 14 bases between them. This CDR3 is CASSPPPLATGELFF. In nucleotides, the CDR3 is TGTGCCAGCAGCCCACCCCCCTTAGCCACCGGGGAGCTGTTTTTT.

CDR3 bases: TGCGCCAGCAGGCAGGACAGGGGATATGGCTACACCTTC. This translates into CASRQDRGYGYTF. The chain is built from TRBV5-1 and TRBJ1-2, with 9 bases matching TRBD1. V shed 5 bases and J 5 bases; nucleotides not matched to a gene: 4. Germline assignment: CDR1 SGHRS and CDR2 YFSETQ. This CDR3 has 13 residues.